This T cell receptor (beta chain) was obtained from a study of blood T cell repertoires in COVID-19. Study-wide background: Sites across the United States, Italy and Spain contributed samples from acute and convalescent COVID-19. In each case, the material was cDNA or gDNA derived from T cells, B-cell-depleted T cells, or PBMCs.

Per germline, CDR1 MNHEY and CDR2 SVGAGI. The ends were cut back, 4 bases at V and 3 bases at J, with 9 bases in the middle. The CDR3 length is 13 residues. Per the study methods: Using reference gene primer amplification, nucleated cell counts were estimated. Clones were read by immunoSEQ multiplex PCR, and TCRdb kept only the in-frame ones, dropping some. V and J calls and clone size are copied from that table; D and trimming were computed from the DNA. The sample shows about 210,000 clones, around 83% of them seen only once. The V call is TRBV6-5, the J call TRBJ1-2; D gene unclear. The material sequenced was peripheral blood. The sequence came from a woman aged 45 to 65 with acute or convalescent COVID-19. CDR3 DNA: TGTGCCAGCAGTTTGACACAAGACTATGGCTACACCTTC. Translating it yields CASSLTQDYGYTF.